This paragraph covers one T cell receptor beta chain sequence. These data originate in a study of blood T cell repertoires in COVID-19. The table came from immunoSEQ multiplex PCR; TCRdb's copy has only in-frame clones and leaves some out. Among about 92,000 clones listed, 80% were seen once. Germline lookup yields CDR1 LNHDA and CDR2 SQIVND (reference sequence). V was trimmed by 3 bases and J by 6 bases, leaving 15 bases between them. The CDR3 is made up of 15 amino acids. The sequenced sample was peripheral blood. V and J are TRBV19 and TRBJ1-5; D might be TRBD1 (6 bases). This clonotype was obtained from a man aged 45-65 years who had recovered from COVID-19. CDR3 in DNA: TGTGCCAGTAGTATTTCAAGGACAGATATTCAGCCCCAGCATTTT. Its translation is CASSISRTDIQPQHF.